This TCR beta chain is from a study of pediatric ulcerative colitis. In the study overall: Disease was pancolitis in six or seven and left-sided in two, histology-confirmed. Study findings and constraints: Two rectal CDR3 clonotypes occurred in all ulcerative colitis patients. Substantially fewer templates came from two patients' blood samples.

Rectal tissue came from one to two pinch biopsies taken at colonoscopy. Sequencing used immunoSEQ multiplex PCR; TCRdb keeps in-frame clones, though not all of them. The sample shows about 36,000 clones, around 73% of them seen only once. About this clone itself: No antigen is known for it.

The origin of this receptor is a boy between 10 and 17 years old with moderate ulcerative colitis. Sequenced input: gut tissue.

The CDR3 nucleotides are TGTGCCAGCAGCTTCGGCACGGGCTATGGGGCCAACGTCCTGACTTTC. Its protein is CASSFGTGYGANVLTF. The gene calls are TRBV13 and TRBJ2-6; the D is unclear. Germline V lookup: CDR1 PRHDT, CDR2 FYEKMQ (reference sequence). V was clipped by 3 bases and J by 3 bases, with 12 bases between them. The CDR3 has 16 residues.